Listed below are T cell receptor beta chains from one sample, sequenced in a study of T-cell memory formation after mild COVID-19. TCRdb re-called the 5' RACE reads with MiXCR, one entry per CDR3 protein. The table has nearly 350,000 distinct CDR3 sequences, 10% to 15% seen once. The specimen was PBMCs or a T cell subset sorted from them (not recorded which). The receptors originated from a man younger than 35 who had mild COVID-19 (a few samples of this study predate the infection). Cell type and time point are not known. Both conserved end residues are part of each CDR3. D genes are given only for firm matches. Clone size appears in some rows only: once, few, many, or a class for an expanded clone.

d_call	clone_size	v_call	cdr3_length	j_call	cdr3_aa	cdr3_nt
TRBD2	.	TRBV6-6	13	TRBJ2-1	CASSGGFYNEQFF	TGTGCCAGCAGCGGGGGGTTTTACAATGAGCAGTTCTTC
TRBD1	few	TRBV5-1	15	TRBJ2-6	CASRTGDTGANVLTF	TGCGCCAGCAGAACAGGGGATACTGGGGCCAACGTCCTGACTTTC
.	.	TRBV12-3/TRBV12-4	13	TRBJ1-1	CASSFGGIPEAFF	TGTGCCAGCAGTTTTGGAGGGATCCCTGAAGCTTTCTTT
.	few	TRBV18	16	TRBJ1-4	CASSPRPGETNEKLFF	TGTGCCAGCTCACCACGGCCTGGGGAGACTAATGAAAAACTGTTTTTT
.	few	TRBV9	16	TRBJ2-2	CASTHQRGADTGELFF	TGTGCCAGCACCCACCAGAGGGGGGCGGACACCGGGGAGCTGTTTTTT
.	.	TRBV7-2	15	TRBJ2-7	CASSSVSGGSYEQYF	TGTGCCAGCAGCTCGGTATCTGGGGGATCCTACGAGCAGTACTTC
.	many	TRBV11-2	13	TRBJ2-1	CASSLVPGHEQFF	TGTGCCAGCAGCTTAGTCCCTGGCCATGAGCAGTTCTTC
TRBD2	many	TRBV11-1	17	TRBJ2-3	CASSLAITAGATDTQYF	TGTGCCAGCAGCTTAGCGATTACAGCGGGGGCCACAGATACGCAGTATTTT
TRBD1	.	TRBV6-5	13	TRBJ1-2	CASIAQGAVGYTF	TGTGCCAGCATCGCACAGGGGGCTGTTGGCTACACCTTC
.	few	TRBV18	16	TRBJ1-3	CASSPSDGGSGNTIYF	TGTGCCAGCTCACCAAGCGACGGCGGCTCTGGAAACACCATATATTTT
TRBD2	.	TRBV20-1	14	TRBJ2-3	CSARGLAGSDTQYF	TGCAGTGCTAGAGGTCTAGCGGGGTCGGATACGCAGTATTTT
.	.	TRBV7-9	13	TRBJ1-5	CASSLADNQPQHF	TGTGCCAGCAGCTTAGCAGACAATCAGCCCCAGCATTTT
.	many	TRBV19	12	TRBJ2-1	CASSNPLGAPFF	TGTGCCAGTAGTAATCCTCTAGGGGCTCCGTTCTTC
TRBD1	.	TRBV11-2	16	TRBJ1-2	CASSLVTGQGLFGYTF	TGTGCCAGCAGCTTAGTCACGGGACAGGGCTTATTTGGCTACACCTTC
TRBD2	many	TRBV11-2	15	TRBJ2-3	CASTLSGGAIDTQYF	TGTGCCAGCACCCTAAGCGGGGGGGCCATAGATACGCAGTATTTT
TRBD1	.	TRBV20-1	14	TRBJ2-7	CSAADRVSSYEQYF	TGCAGTGCCGCCGACAGGGTCTCGTCGTACGAGCAGTACTTC
TRBD2	few	TRBV7-9	15	TRBJ2-1	CASSFLAGGGNEQFF	TGTGCCAGCAGCTTTCTCGCGGGGGGAGGCAATGAGCAGTTCTTC
TRBD1	.	TRBV27	18	TRBJ2-2	CASIQNGTGTGFTGELFF	TGTGCCAGCATTCAGAACGGGACCGGGACAGGGTTCACCGGGGAGCTGTTTTTT
.	.	TRBV9	11	TRBJ1-2	CASSVPGGYTF	TGTGCCAGCAGCGTACCTGGTGGCTACACCTTC
.	.	TRBV7-9	15	TRBJ1-4	CASSLWGRVNEKLFF	TGTGCCAGCAGCTTATGGGGCAGGGTGAATGAAAAACTGTTTTTT
.	.	TRBV18	16	TRBJ1-1	CASSPLPTWTGTEAFF	TGTGCCAGCTCACCCCTCCCGACCTGGACGGGCACTGAAGCTTTCTTT
.	.	TRBV7-6	20	TRBJ2-4	CASSPLKGRVTAGAKNIQYF	TGTGCCAGCAGCCCGCTTAAGGGGCGGGTCACAGCAGGAGCCAAAAACATTCAGTACTTC
.	.	TRBV18	13	TRBJ2-5	CASSPYWSETQYF	TGTGCCAGCTCACCTTACTGGTCGGAGACCCAGTACTTC
TRBD2	.	TRBV2	15	TRBJ2-1	CASSVVAGVVNEQFF	TGTGCCAGCAGTGTGGTAGCGGGGGTTGTCAATGAGCAGTTCTTC
TRBD1	few	TRBV5-1	15	TRBJ2-2	CASFAGTGNTGELFF	TGCGCCAGCTTTGCCGGGACAGGGAACACCGGGGAGCTGTTTTTT
TRBD2	few	TRBV18	15	TRBJ2-3	CASSPRRGIGDTQYF	TGTGCCAGCTCACCACGGCGGGGGATTGGAGATACGCAGTATTTT
.	.	TRBV27	15	TRBJ1-1	CASSPSWGRNSEAFF	TGTGCCAGCAGCCCGTCGTGGGGGCGAAATTCTGAAGCTTTCTTT
TRBD1	.	TRBV30	14	TRBJ2-7	CAWSVAGGSSEQYF	TGTGCCTGGAGTGTTGCAGGGGGCTCGTCCGAGCAGTACTTC
.	few	TRBV5-1	15	TRBJ1-6	CASSLSPGINSPLHF	TGCGCCAGCAGCTTGTCTCCAGGGATTAATTCACCCCTCCACTTT
TRBD1	.	TRBV7-2	19	TRBJ2-4	CASSRNGQGIPIAKNIQYF	TGTGCCAGCAGTCGTAACGGACAGGGGATACCCATAGCCAAAAACATTCAGTACTTC
.	once	TRBV21-1	15	TRBJ1-2	CASSSQGAWDYGYTF	TGTGCCAGCAGTAGCCAGGGAGCGTGGGACTATGGCTACACCTTC
.	.	TRBV5-1	16	TRBJ1-1	CASSLAPNQGNTEAFF	TGCGCCAGCAGCTTGGCTCCGAACCAGGGGAACACTGAAGCTTTCTTT
TRBD2	many	TRBV3-1	15	TRBJ2-1	CASSPTSGVYNEQFF	TGTGCCAGCAGCCCGACTAGCGGGGTATACAATGAGCAGTTCTTC
TRBD2	few	TRBV20-1	14	TRBJ2-3	CSAGLAGMTDTQYF	TGCAGTGCGGGACTAGCGGGGATGACAGATACGCAGTATTTT
.	.	TRBV6-6	15	TRBJ1-3	CASSYSGEFGNTIYF	TGTGCCAGCAGTTACTCGGGGGAGTTTGGAAACACCATATATTTT
TRBD1	few	TRBV12-3/TRBV12-4	14	TRBJ2-7	CASSSGQGVLEQYF	TGTGCCAGCAGTTCAGGACAGGGGGTTCTTGAGCAGTACTTC
.	few	TRBV9	13	TRBJ1-6	CASSPTFDSPLHF	TGTGCCAGCAGCCCGACATTTGATTCACCCCTCCACTTT
.	.	TRBV2	15	TRBJ2-6	CASTPRGSGANVLTF	TGTGCCAGCACCCCTCGGGGCTCTGGGGCCAACGTCCTGACTTTC
.	.	TRBV20-1	13	TRBJ1-1	CSARPDANTEAFF	TGCAGTGCTAGACCGGACGCGAACACTGAAGCTTTCTTT
TRBD1	few	TRBV20-1	14	TRBJ2-3	CSARQGAFTDTQYF	TGCAGTGCCCGACAGGGGGCCTTCACAGATACGCAGTATTTT
.	.	TRBV5-1	12	TRBJ1-1	CASSLAPDEAFF	TGCGCCAGCAGCTTGGCCCCAGATGAAGCTTTCTTT
.	.	TRBV9	12	TRBJ2-1	CASSVGPTGQFF	TGTGCCAGCAGCGTAGGTCCCACTGGGCAGTTCTTC
.	.	TRBV20-1	14	TRBJ1-5	CSARVRGNRQPQHF	TGCAGTGCTAGAGTTAGGGGAAATCGACAGCCCCAGCATTTT
.	few	TRBV7-2	15	TRBJ2-5	CASSLGSLFQETQYF	TGTGCCAGCAGCTTAGGGTCCCTGTTCCAAGAGACCCAGTACTTC
.	many	TRBV12-3/TRBV12-4	13	TRBJ2-1	CASSPRGFDEQFF	TGTGCCAGCAGTCCCCGGGGTTTTGATGAGCAGTTCTTC
TRBD1	.	TRBV6-6	16	TRBJ2-2	CASLAGDRGHTGELFF	TGTGCCAGCCTAGCGGGGGACAGGGGGCATACCGGGGAGCTGTTTTTT
.	many	TRBV12-3/TRBV12-4	14	TRBJ2-3	CASSLGPSTDTQYF	TGTGCCAGCAGTTTGGGTCCGAGCACAGATACGCAGTATTTT